This TCR beta chain was obtained from a study of a mutant IDH1 vaccine in newly diagnosed glioma. Study in general: Treated patients comprised approximately 60% males and about 40% females, mean age roughly 44 years. Findings of the study overall: Researchers report vaccine-induced immune responses in just under 95% of patients. Changes to the top peripheral T cell clonotypes appeared unrelated to pseudoprogression.

Time point described: baseline, week 1 (first vaccination visit). Treatment denoted: pre-vaccination baseline after standard-of-care therapy. Diagnosis in the donors showed new WHO grade 3 or 4 astrocytomas that were IDH1-mutant and ATRX-lost. The CDR3 consists of 14 residues. Between the trimmed V and J ends, which lost 3 bases and 5 bases, there was a span of 10 bases. The germline V gene encodes CDR1 SNHLY and CDR2 FYNNEI. Worth noting for this clone: No antigen is known for it.

Only in-frame clones appear in the TCRdb table, and some are missing; sequencing was by immunoSEQ multiplex PCR. The data show 80,000 to 100,000 clones, over 70% seen once. The sequencing here drew on PBMCs, taken from a glioma patient treated with radiotherapy, temozolomide or both. This sequence was found in a man between 35 and 55 years old with glioma. Some clones in this sample may be carry-over from other donors' samples. This chain links TRBV2 with TRBJ2-2, with a tentative D call TRBD2 (6 bases). Written as DNA, the CDR3 is TGTGCCAGCAGTGAGACTAGAAGGACCGGGGAGCTGTTTTTT. It translates to CASSETRRTGELFF.